This TCR beta chain was recorded in a study of beta chain features in type 1 diabetes. In germline, CDR1 is SQVTM, CDR2 ANQGSEA. This CDR3 is 16 amino acids long. Trimming took 5 bases from V and 3 from J; bases not matched to a gene: 8. The sequenced template was cDNA made from the entire isolated RNA. The protocol was immunoSEQ multiplex PCR, while the TCRdb copy is restricted to in-frame clones and leaves out a portion. Of around 150,000 clones detected, 10% appear once; the ten largest clones hold around 0.48%. The study, taken as a whole, reports: Here, the possible influence of HLA type (on TCRB rearrangement) remained unresolved. Among patients with Type 1 diabetes, TCRB CDR3s were moderately but significantly shorter in every one of the four CD4+ subsets.

Sorting gave populations that all exceeded 95% purity. To note about this clone: Its antigen is as yet unknown.

The receptor was isolated from a man aged 25-45 years with type 1 diabetes. This chain uses TRBV29-1 with TRBJ2-3; 13 nucleotides line up with TRBD2. The sequenced material came from central memory CD4+ T cells from blood. The CDR3 sequence: CSVTRTSGSKTDTQYF. The CDR3 nucleotides read TGCAGCGTTACCAGGACTAGCGGGAGCAAGACAGATACGCAGTATTTT.